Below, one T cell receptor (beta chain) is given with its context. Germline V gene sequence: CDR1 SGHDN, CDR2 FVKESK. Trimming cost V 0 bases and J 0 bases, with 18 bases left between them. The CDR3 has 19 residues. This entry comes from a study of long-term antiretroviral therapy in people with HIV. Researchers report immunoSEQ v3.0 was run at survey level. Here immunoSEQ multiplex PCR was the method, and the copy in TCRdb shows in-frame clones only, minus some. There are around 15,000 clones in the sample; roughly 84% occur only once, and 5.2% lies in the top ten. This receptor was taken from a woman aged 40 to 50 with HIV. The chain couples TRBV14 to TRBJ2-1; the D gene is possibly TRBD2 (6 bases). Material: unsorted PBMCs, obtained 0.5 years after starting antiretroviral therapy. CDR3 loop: CASSQDLGLAHSSYNEQFF. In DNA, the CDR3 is TGTGCCAGCAGCCAAGATCTTGGGCTAGCGCACAGCTCCTACAATGAGCAGTTCTTC.